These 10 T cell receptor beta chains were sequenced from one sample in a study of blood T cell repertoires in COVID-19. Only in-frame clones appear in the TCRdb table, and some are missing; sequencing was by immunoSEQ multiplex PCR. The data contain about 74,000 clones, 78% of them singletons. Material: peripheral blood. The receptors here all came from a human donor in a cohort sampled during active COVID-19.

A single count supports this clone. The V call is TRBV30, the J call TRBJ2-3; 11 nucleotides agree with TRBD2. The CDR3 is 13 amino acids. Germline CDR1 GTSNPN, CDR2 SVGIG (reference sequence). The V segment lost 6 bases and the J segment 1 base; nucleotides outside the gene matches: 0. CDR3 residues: CACSGRGTDTQYF. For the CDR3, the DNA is TGTGCCTGTAGCGGGAGGGGCACAGATACGCAGTATTTT.

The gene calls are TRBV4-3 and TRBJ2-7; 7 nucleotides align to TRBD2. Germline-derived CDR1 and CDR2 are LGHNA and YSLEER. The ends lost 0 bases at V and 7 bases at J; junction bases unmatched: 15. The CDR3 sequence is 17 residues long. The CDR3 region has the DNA TGCGCCAGCAGCCAAGATCTGGCTAGCGGAGAACGGGGTGAGCAGTACTTC. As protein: CASSQDLASGERGEQYF.

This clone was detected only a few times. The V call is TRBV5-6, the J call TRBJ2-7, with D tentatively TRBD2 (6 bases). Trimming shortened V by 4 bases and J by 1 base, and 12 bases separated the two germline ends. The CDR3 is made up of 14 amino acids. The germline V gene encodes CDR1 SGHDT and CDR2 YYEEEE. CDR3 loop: CASSQEGWSYEQYF. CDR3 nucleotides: TGTGCCAGCAGCCAGGAGGGGTGGTCCTACGAGCAGTACTTC.

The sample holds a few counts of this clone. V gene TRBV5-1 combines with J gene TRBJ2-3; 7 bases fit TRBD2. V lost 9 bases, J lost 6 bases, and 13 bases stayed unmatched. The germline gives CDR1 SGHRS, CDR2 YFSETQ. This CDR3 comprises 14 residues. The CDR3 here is CATSERDPRDTQYF. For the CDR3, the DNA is TGCGCCACCTCGGAGCGGGACCCTAGGGATACGCAGTATTTT. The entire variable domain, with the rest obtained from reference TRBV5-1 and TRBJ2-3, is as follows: KAGVTQTPRYLIKTRGQQVTLSCSPISGHRSVSWYQQTPGQGLQFLFEYFSETQRNKGNFPGRFSGRQFSNSRSEMNVSTLELGDSALYLCATSERDPRDTQYFGPGTRLTVL.

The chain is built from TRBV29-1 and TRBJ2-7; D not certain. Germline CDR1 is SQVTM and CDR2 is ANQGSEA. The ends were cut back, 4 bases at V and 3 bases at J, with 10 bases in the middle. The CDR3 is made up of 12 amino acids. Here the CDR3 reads CSVGGVGYEQYF. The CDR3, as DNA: TGCAGCGTTGGCGGCGTCGGCTACGAGCAGTACTTC.

As DNA, the CDR3 is TGTGCCAGCAGTTCAACGGGGTACGCTGAAGCTTTCTTT. Protein sequence: CASSSTGYAEAFF. V usage is TRBV6-5 and J usage is TRBJ1-1; D gene uncertain. The CDR3 length is 13 residues. CDR1 and CDR2 from the germline V gene are MNHEY and SVGAGI. V lost 4 bases and J 6 bases, leaving 12 bases between the germline ends.

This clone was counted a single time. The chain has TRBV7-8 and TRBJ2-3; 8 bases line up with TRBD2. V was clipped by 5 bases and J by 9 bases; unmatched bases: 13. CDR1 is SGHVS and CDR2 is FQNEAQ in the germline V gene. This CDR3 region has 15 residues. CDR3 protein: CASSPREAGVGTQYF. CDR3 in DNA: TGTGCCAGCAGCCCCCGGGAAGCGGGAGTGGGGACGCAGTATTTT.

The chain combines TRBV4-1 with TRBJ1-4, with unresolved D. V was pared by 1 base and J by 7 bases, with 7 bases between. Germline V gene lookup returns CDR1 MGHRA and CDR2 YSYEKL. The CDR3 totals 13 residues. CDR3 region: CASSQVPREKLFF. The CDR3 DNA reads TGCGCCAGCAGCCAAGTCCCGCGTGAAAAACTGTTTTTT.

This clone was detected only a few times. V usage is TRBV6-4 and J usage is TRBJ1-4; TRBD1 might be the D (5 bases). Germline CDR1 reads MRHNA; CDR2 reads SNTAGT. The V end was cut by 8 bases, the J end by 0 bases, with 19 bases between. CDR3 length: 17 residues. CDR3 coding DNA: TGTGCCAGCCCGAACTGGGGGGGGGACCCAACTAATGAAAAACTGTTTTTT. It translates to CASPNWGGDPTNEKLFF.

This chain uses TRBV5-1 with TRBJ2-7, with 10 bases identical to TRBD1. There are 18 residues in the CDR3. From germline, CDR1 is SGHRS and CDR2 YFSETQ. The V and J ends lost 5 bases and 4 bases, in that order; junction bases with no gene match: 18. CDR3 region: CASRNGVQGTGVNYEQYF. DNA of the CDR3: TGCGCCAGCAGAAATGGGGTTCAGGGGACAGGGGTGAATTACGAGCAGTACTTC.